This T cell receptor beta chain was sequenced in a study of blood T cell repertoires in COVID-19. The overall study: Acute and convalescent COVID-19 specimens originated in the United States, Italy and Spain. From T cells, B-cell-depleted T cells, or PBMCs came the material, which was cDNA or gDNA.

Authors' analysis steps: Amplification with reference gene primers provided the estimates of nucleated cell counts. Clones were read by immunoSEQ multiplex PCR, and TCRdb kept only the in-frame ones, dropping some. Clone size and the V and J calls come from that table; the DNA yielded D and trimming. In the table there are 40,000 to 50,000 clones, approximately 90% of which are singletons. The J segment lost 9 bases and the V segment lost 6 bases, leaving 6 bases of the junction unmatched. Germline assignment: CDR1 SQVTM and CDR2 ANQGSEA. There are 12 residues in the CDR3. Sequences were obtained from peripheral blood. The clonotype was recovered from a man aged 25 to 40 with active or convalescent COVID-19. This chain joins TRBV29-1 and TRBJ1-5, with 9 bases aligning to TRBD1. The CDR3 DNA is TGCAGCGTAAGGACAGGGGTGGCGCCCCAGCATTTT. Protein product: CSVRTGVAPQHF.